Listed below are T cell receptor beta chains from one sample, sequenced in a study of shared clonotypes between healthy human individuals. Measured with immunoSEQ multiplex PCR; TCRdb has only the in-frame clones, and not every one. The repertoire includes about 2 million clones, roughly 94% of them detected once, and more than 0.1% sits in the top ten. Sequenced material: naive CD4+ T cells sorted from blood. The source of these receptors is a man aged 18-30 years in good health. Both conserved end residues are part of each CDR3. Fields, in order: V gene, D gene, J gene, clone size, CDR3 protein, CDR3 DNA. The D gene is left open where the match is weak. Part of the rows lack a size; the others show once, few, many or a class for expanded clones.

V gene: TRBV12-5; D gene: -; J gene: TRBJ2-2; clone size: -; CDR3 protein: CASGLSSSNTGELFF; CDR3 DNA: TGTGCTAGTGGTTTGTCCAGTTCGAACACCGGGGAGCTGTTTTTT
V gene: TRBV27; D gene: -; J gene: TRBJ2-7; clone size: -; CDR3 protein: CASSAPGGREQYF; CDR3 DNA: TGTGCCAGCAGCGCCCCCGGCGGGCGCGAGCAGTACTTC
V gene: TRBV5-1; D gene: TRBD1; J gene: TRBJ1-2; clone size: -; CDR3 protein: CASSGQGGYGYTF; CDR3 DNA: TGCGCCAGCAGCGGACAGGGAGGCTATGGCTACACCTTC
V gene: TRBV9; D gene: TRBD1; J gene: TRBJ1-4; clone size: -; CDR3 protein: CASSERDSGFKEKLFF; CDR3 DNA: TGTGCCAGCAGCGAAAGGGACAGCGGGTTTAAAGAAAAACTGTTTTTT
V gene: TRBV6-1; D gene: TRBD2; J gene: TRBJ2-7; clone size: -; CDR3 protein: CASSEAGRLAGGEQYF; CDR3 DNA: TGTGCCAGCAGTGAAGCGGGGCGGCTAGCGGGGGGCGAGCAGTACTTC
V gene: TRBV9; D gene: TRBD2; J gene: TRBJ2-1; clone size: -; CDR3 protein: CASSKTSGGSSHNNEQFF; CDR3 DNA: TGTGCCAGCAGCAAGACTAGCGGGGGTTCCTCCCACAACAATGAGCAGTTCTTC
V gene: TRBV6-1; D gene: TRBD1; J gene: TRBJ1-5; clone size: -; CDR3 protein: CASISPGGSNQPQHF; CDR3 DNA: TGTGCCAGCATATCCCCAGGGGGCTCAAATCAGCCCCAGCATTTT
V gene: TRBV5-1; D gene: -; J gene: TRBJ1-1; clone size: -; CDR3 protein: CASSPAVNLNTEAFF; CDR3 DNA: TGCGCCAGCAGCCCGGCCGTTAACTTGAACACTGAAGCTTTCTTT
V gene: TRBV10-3; D gene: -; J gene: TRBJ2-1; clone size: -; CDR3 protein: CAISGGQSHNEQFF; CDR3 DNA: TGTGCCATCAGCGGGGGACAATCTCACAATGAGCAGTTCTTC
V gene: TRBV4-3; D gene: -; J gene: TRBJ2-3; clone size: -; CDR3 protein: CASSQERWDTQYF; CDR3 DNA: TGCGCCAGCAGCCAAGAACGATGGGATACGCAGTATTTT
V gene: TRBV19; D gene: -; J gene: TRBJ1-2; clone size: -; CDR3 protein: CASSSSREPIGGYTF; CDR3 DNA: TGTGCCAGTTCATCGAGCAGGGAACCTATCGGGGGCTACACCTTC
V gene: TRBV27; D gene: -; J gene: TRBJ1-4; clone size: -; CDR3 protein: CASSPLPVGPTNEKLFF; CDR3 DNA: TGTGCCAGCAGTCCCCTTCCTGTCGGGCCGACTAATGAAAAACTGTTTTTT
V gene: TRBV18; D gene: -; J gene: TRBJ1-3; clone size: -; CDR3 protein: CASSPPNSGNTIYF; CDR3 DNA: TGTGCCAGCTCACCACCAAACTCTGGAAACACCATATATTTT
V gene: TRBV10-3; D gene: -; J gene: TRBJ2-2; clone size: -; CDR3 protein: CAISVLSGELFF; CDR3 DNA: TGTGCCATCAGTGTTCTCTCCGGGGAGCTGTTTTTT
V gene: TRBV12-5; D gene: TRBD1; J gene: TRBJ1-2; clone size: once; CDR3 protein: CASDRTGRGYTF; CDR3 DNA: TGTGCTAGTGACCGGACAGGACGGGGCTACACCTTC
V gene: TRBV5-8; D gene: -; J gene: TRBJ1-5; clone size: -; CDR3 protein: CASSLGQPQPQHF; CDR3 DNA: TGTGCCAGCAGCTTGGGACAGCCTCAGCCCCAGCATTTT
V gene: TRBV2; D gene: -; J gene: TRBJ2-3; clone size: -; CDR3 protein: CASREGLATDTQYF; CDR3 DNA: TGTGCCAGCAGGGAGGGGCTAGCGACAGATACGCAGTATTTT
V gene: TRBV6-6; D gene: -; J gene: TRBJ2-1; clone size: -; CDR3 protein: CASSYSRGEQFF; CDR3 DNA: TGTGCCAGCAGTTATTCGCGCGGAGAGCAGTTCTTC
V gene: TRBV5-1; D gene: TRBD1; J gene: TRBJ2-7; clone size: -; CDR3 protein: CASRDRPTYEQYF; CDR3 DNA: TGCGCCAGCAGGGACAGGCCGACCTACGAGCAGTACTTC
V gene: TRBV5-1; D gene: TRBD2; J gene: TRBJ2-7; clone size: -; CDR3 protein: CASSQSGGYEQYF; CDR3 DNA: TGCGCCAGCAGCCAGAGCGGGGGGTACGAGCAGTACTTC
V gene: TRBV6-1; D gene: -; J gene: TRBJ1-2; clone size: -; CDR3 protein: CASRPKAGSGYGYTF; CDR3 DNA: TGTGCCAGCAGACCCAAGGCAGGGTCCGGCTATGGCTACACCTTC
V gene: TRBV11-2; D gene: -; J gene: TRBJ2-1; clone size: -; CDR3 protein: CASSLGPGANNEQFF; CDR3 DNA: TGTGCCAGCAGCTTAGGACCGGGAGCAAATAATGAGCAGTTCTTC
V gene: TRBV6-5; D gene: -; J gene: TRBJ2-2; clone size: -; CDR3 protein: CASSMGGELFF; CDR3 DNA: TGTGCCAGCAGCATGGGAGGGGAGCTGTTTTTT
V gene: TRBV5-6; D gene: TRBD1; J gene: TRBJ1-1; clone size: -; CDR3 protein: CASRRTGTNTEAFF; CDR3 DNA: TGTGCCAGCAGGCGGACAGGGACGAACACTGAAGCTTTCTTT
V gene: TRBV11-2; D gene: -; J gene: TRBJ2-7; clone size: -; CDR3 protein: CASGHPGSSYEQYF; CDR3 DNA: TGTGCCAGCGGCCATCCGGGGAGCTCCTACGAGCAGTACTTC
V gene: TRBV7-3; D gene: -; J gene: TRBJ2-3; clone size: -; CDR3 protein: CASSFSGSTDTQYF; CDR3 DNA: TGTGCCAGCAGCTTTAGTGGTAGCACAGATACGCAGTATTTT
V gene: TRBV7-9; D gene: TRBD1; J gene: TRBJ1-2; clone size: -; CDR3 protein: CASRHGAGGGIYGYTF; CDR3 DNA: TGTGCCAGCCGCCACGGCGCAGGGGGCGGTATCTATGGCTACACCTTC
V gene: TRBV6-1; D gene: -; J gene: TRBJ2-5; clone size: -; CDR3 protein: CASSSVTIETQYF; CDR3 DNA: TGTGCCAGCAGTTCCGTGACGATCGAGACCCAGTACTTC
V gene: TRBV19; D gene: TRBD1; J gene: TRBJ2-7; clone size: -; CDR3 protein: CASSIGTGAYEQYF; CDR3 DNA: TGTGCCAGTAGTATTGGGACAGGGGCCTACGAGCAGTACTTC
V gene: TRBV10-3; D gene: -; J gene: TRBJ1-1; clone size: -; CDR3 protein: CAISAALGGMNTEAFF; CDR3 DNA: TGTGCCATCAGTGCCGCCTTGGGGGGGATGAACACTGAAGCTTTCTTT
V gene: TRBV6-6; D gene: -; J gene: TRBJ1-1; clone size: -; CDR3 protein: CASSYRRGMNTEAFF; CDR3 DNA: TGTGCCAGCAGTTACCGGCGGGGCATGAACACTGAAGCTTTCTTT
V gene: TRBV5-4; D gene: -; J gene: TRBJ2-3; clone size: -; CDR3 protein: CASSLTTDTQYF; CDR3 DNA: TGTGCCAGCAGCCTAACCACAGATACGCAGTATTTT
V gene: TRBV12-5; D gene: -; J gene: TRBJ1-5; clone size: once; CDR3 protein: CASALWAGGGQPQHF; CDR3 DNA: TGTGCTAGTGCACTGTGGGCGGGTGGAGGACAGCCCCAGCATTTT
V gene: TRBV6-1; D gene: -; J gene: TRBJ1-2; clone size: -; CDR3 protein: CASSELGGDTYGYTF; CDR3 DNA: TGTGCCAGCAGTGAACTCGGGGGTGACACCTATGGCTACACCTTC
V gene: TRBV5-1; D gene: -; J gene: TRBJ2-7; clone size: -; CDR3 protein: CASSFSMGYEQYF; CDR3 DNA: TGCGCCAGCAGCTTTAGTATGGGTTACGAGCAGTACTTC
V gene: TRBV6-4; D gene: -; J gene: TRBJ2-3; clone size: -; CDR3 protein: CASSTGGLGTDTQYF; CDR3 DNA: TGTGCCAGCAGTACGGGTGGGCTAGGCACAGATACGCAGTATTTT
V gene: TRBV7-2; D gene: TRBD1; J gene: TRBJ2-7; clone size: -; CDR3 protein: CASSQDRGSYEQYF; CDR3 DNA: TGTGCCAGCAGCCAGGACAGGGGATCCTACGAGCAGTACTTC
V gene: TRBV5-1; D gene: -; J gene: TRBJ1-1; clone size: -; CDR3 protein: CASSLFGQKSNTEAFF; CDR3 DNA: TGCGCCAGCAGCTTGTTCGGACAGAAGTCGAACACTGAAGCTTTCTTT
V gene: TRBV2; D gene: -; J gene: TRBJ1-1; clone size: many; CDR3 protein: CASSVTENTEAFF; CDR3 DNA: TGTGCCAGCAGTGTTACAGAGAACACTGAAGCTTTCTTT
V gene: TRBV27; D gene: TRBD2; J gene: TRBJ2-7; clone size: -; CDR3 protein: CASSPAGVAYEQYF; CDR3 DNA: TGTGCCAGCAGTCCAGCGGGGGTCGCCTACGAGCAGTACTTC
V gene: TRBV14; D gene: TRBD1; J gene: TRBJ2-7; clone size: -; CDR3 protein: CASSQHIGQGAYEQYF; CDR3 DNA: TGTGCCAGCAGCCAGCATATTGGACAGGGGGCTTACGAGCAGTACTTC
V gene: TRBV7-2; D gene: -; J gene: TRBJ1-3; clone size: -; CDR3 protein: CASSSYGNTIYF; CDR3 DNA: TGTGCCAGCAGCTCTTATGGAAACACCATATATTTT
V gene: TRBV6-1; D gene: -; J gene: TRBJ1-6; clone size: -; CDR3 protein: CASSEKDQSPLHF; CDR3 DNA: TGTGCCAGCAGTGAAAAAGATCAATCACCCCTCCACTTT
V gene: TRBV6-6; D gene: TRBD2; J gene: TRBJ2-7; clone size: -; CDR3 protein: CASRSSGGASSYEQYF; CDR3 DNA: TGTGCCAGCAGATCCTCCGGGGGGGCGAGCTCCTACGAGCAGTACTTC
V gene: TRBV10-3; D gene: TRBD2; J gene: TRBJ2-7; clone size: -; CDR3 protein: CAISESRAGDYEQYF; CDR3 DNA: TGTGCCATCAGTGAGTCGCGAGCGGGAGACTACGAGCAGTACTTC
V gene: TRBV15; D gene: -; J gene: TRBJ1-2; clone size: -; CDR3 protein: CATSRPTGGYTF; CDR3 DNA: TGTGCCACCAGCCGCCCGACAGGTGGCTACACCTTC
V gene: TRBV9; D gene: TRBD1; J gene: TRBJ1-5; clone size: -; CDR3 protein: CASSAGQGVQPQHF; CDR3 DNA: TGTGCCAGCAGCGCCGGACAGGGAGTCCAGCCCCAGCATTTT
V gene: TRBV20-1; D gene: -; J gene: TRBJ2-7; clone size: -; CDR3 protein: CSSEGDEQYF; CDR3 DNA: TGCAGTTCCGAGGGGGACGAGCAGTACTTC
V gene: TRBV10-2; D gene: TRBD2; J gene: TRBJ2-1; clone size: -; CDR3 protein: CASSESGGRNEQFF; CDR3 DNA: TGCGCCAGCAGTGAGTCTGGCGGGAGGAATGAGCAGTTCTTC
V gene: TRBV30; D gene: -; J gene: TRBJ1-1; clone size: -; CDR3 protein: CAWIMGPTEAFF; CDR3 DNA: TGTGCCTGGATCATGGGACCGACGGAAGCTTTCTTT
V gene: TRBV7-9; D gene: TRBD1; J gene: TRBJ2-7; clone size: -; CDR3 protein: CASSHRDRDGEQYF; CDR3 DNA: TGTGCCAGCAGCCACCGGGACAGGGACGGCGAGCAGTACTTC
V gene: TRBV9; D gene: TRBD2; J gene: TRBJ2-3; clone size: -; CDR3 protein: CASVRPIAGPYTDTQYF; CDR3 DNA: TGTGCCAGCGTACGGCCAATAGCGGGGCCTTACACAGATACGCAGTATTTT
V gene: TRBV2; D gene: -; J gene: TRBJ1-5; clone size: -; CDR3 protein: CASNWGASNQPQHF; CDR3 DNA: TGTGCCAGCAACTGGGGGGCCAGCAATCAGCCCCAGCATTTT
V gene: TRBV6-1; D gene: -; J gene: TRBJ1-6; clone size: -; CDR3 protein: CASSLQGYDSPLHF; CDR3 DNA: TGTGCCAGCAGTTTACAGGGTTACGATTCACCCCTCCACTTT
V gene: TRBV7-9; D gene: -; J gene: TRBJ1-5; clone size: -; CDR3 protein: CASSLGSGWNQPQHF; CDR3 DNA: TGTGCCAGCAGCTTAGGGTCAGGATGGAATCAGCCCCAGCATTTT
V gene: TRBV6-5; D gene: -; J gene: TRBJ1-5; clone size: -; CDR3 protein: CASSRDRNQPQHF; CDR3 DNA: TGTGCCAGCAGTCGCGACAGAAATCAGCCCCAGCATTTT
V gene: TRBV18; D gene: -; J gene: TRBJ1-2; clone size: -; CDR3 protein: CASSRREDFYTF; CDR3 DNA: TGTGCCAGCTCACGCCGGGAAGATTTCTACACCTTC